This T cell receptor (beta chain) was found in a study of blood T cells in healthy people across ages. Trimming took 7 bases from V and 0 from J, leaving 16 bases between them. This CDR3 comprises 16 residues. The germline CDR1 and CDR2 sequences are MDHEN and SYDVKM. With a J-beta primer mix and a sample-barcoded 5' primer, a second PCR ran about 6 to 11 cycles. MiXCR, run by TCRdb on the 5' RACE reads, gives a single entry per CDR3 protein. The sample yields about 770,000 distinct CDR3 sequences, roughly 44% seen once. This rearrangement joins TRBV28 to TRBJ2-4; the D is unclear. The sample taken for sequencing was blood. This receptor was obtained from a man in his sixties in good health. The CDR3 sequence is CASTPRRLLAKNIQYF. The CDR3 coding sequence is TGTGCCAGCACCCCCCGGCGACTCCTAGCCAAAAACATTCAGTACTTC.